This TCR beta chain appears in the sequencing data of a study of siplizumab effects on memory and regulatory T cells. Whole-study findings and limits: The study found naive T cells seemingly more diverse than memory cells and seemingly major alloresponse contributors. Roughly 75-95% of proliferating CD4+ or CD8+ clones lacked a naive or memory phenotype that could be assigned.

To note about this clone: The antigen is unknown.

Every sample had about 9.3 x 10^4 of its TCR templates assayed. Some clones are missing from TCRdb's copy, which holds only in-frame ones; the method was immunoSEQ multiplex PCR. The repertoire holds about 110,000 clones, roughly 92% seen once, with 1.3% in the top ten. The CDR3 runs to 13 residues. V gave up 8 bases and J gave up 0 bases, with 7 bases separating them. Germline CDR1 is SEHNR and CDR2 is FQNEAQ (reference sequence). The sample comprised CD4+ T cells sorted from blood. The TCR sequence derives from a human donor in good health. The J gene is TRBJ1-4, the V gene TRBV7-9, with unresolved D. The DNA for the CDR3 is TGTGCCAGCGAAATTGCAACTAATGAAAAACTGTTTTTT. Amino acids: CASEIATNEKLFF.